A single count supports the clone carrying this T cell receptor beta chain. The sample comes from a study of blood T cell repertoires in COVID-19. Across the whole study: Donors in the United States, Italy and Spain gave samples during acute or convalescent COVID-19. T cells, B-cell-depleted T cells, or PBMCs provided the cDNA or gDNA that served as material.

Germline CDR1 and CDR2: SNHLY and FYNNEI. V trimming: 7 bases; J trimming: 6 bases; junction bases outside the gene matches: 9. The CDR3 length is 14 residues. Original data processing: From reference gene primer amplification, estimates of nucleated cell counts were derived. Method: immunoSEQ multiplex PCR; TCRdb's copy keeps in-frame clones and lacks some. For V, J and clone size, that table is used; D and trimming come from the DNA. The sample shows 150,000 to 200,000 clones, around 80% of them seen only once. The rearrangement links TRBV2 to TRBJ2-3, with 8 bases identical to TRBD2. The specimen was peripheral blood. The receptor comes from an elderly woman with acute or convalescent COVID-19. CDR3 DNA sequence: TGTGCCAGCACTCTGCGGGGGGCGTTGGATACGCAGTATTTT. Translated: CASTLRGALDTQYF.